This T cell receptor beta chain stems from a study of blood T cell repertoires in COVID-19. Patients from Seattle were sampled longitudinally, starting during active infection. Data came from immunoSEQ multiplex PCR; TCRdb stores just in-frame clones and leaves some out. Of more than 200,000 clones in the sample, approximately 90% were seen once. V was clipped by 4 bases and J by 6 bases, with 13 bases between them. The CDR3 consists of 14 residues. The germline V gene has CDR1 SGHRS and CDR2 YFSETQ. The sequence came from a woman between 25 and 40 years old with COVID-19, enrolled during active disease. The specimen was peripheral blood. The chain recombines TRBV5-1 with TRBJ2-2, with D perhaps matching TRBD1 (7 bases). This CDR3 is CASSAQGEAGELFF. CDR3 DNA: TGCGCCAGCAGCGCCCAGGGGGAGGCCGGGGAGCTGTTTTTT.